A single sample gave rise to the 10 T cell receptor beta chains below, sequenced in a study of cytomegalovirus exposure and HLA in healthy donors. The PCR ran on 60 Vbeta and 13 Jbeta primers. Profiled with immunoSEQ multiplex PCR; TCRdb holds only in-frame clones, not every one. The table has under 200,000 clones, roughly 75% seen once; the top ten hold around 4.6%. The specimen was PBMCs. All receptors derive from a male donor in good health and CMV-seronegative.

The CDR3 region is CASSGTGLSYNEQFF. CDR3 nucleotides: TGTGCCAGCAGTGGAACAGGGCTATCCTACAATGAGCAGTTCTTC. The chain is built from TRBV6-1 and TRBJ2-1; D perhaps matches TRBD1 (6 bases). V was cut by 4 bases and J by 1 base, with 11 bases left in between. Germline CDR1 and CDR2: MNHNS and SASEGT. This CDR3 spans 15 amino acids.

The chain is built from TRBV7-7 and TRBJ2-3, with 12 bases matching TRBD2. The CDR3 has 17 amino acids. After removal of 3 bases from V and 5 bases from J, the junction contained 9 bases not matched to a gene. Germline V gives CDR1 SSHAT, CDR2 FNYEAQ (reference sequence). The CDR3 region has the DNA TGTGCCAGCAGCTTGAGACTAGCGGGGGCCTCAGGAGATACGCAGTATTTT. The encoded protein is CASSLRLAGASGDTQYF.

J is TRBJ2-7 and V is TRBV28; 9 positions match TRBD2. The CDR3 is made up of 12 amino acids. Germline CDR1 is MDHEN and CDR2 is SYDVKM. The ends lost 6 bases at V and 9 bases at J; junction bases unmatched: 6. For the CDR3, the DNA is TGTGCCAGCAGCATTAGCGGGAGCGTGCAGTACTTC. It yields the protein CASSISGSVQYF.

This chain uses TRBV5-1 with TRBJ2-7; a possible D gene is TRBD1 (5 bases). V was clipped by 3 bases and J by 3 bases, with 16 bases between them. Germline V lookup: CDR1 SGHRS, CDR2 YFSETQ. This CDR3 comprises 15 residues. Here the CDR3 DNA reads TGCGCCAGCAGCTACCCCGGGCAGGGTGTCTACGAGCAGTACTTC. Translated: CASSYPGQGVYEQYF.

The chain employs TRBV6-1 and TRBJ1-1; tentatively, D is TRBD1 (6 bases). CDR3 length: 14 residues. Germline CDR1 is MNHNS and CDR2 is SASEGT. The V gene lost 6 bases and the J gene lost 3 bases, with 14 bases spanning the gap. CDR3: CASSERGRDTEAFF. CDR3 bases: TGTGCCAGCAGCGAAAGGGGGAGGGACACTGAAGCTTTCTTT.

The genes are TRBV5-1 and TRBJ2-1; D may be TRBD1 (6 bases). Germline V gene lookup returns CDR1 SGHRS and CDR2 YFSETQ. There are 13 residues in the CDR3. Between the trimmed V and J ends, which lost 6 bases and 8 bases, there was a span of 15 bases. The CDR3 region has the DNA TGCGCCAGCACCCAGGTTGGGGGCTATGAGCAGTTCTTC. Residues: CASTQVGGYEQFF.

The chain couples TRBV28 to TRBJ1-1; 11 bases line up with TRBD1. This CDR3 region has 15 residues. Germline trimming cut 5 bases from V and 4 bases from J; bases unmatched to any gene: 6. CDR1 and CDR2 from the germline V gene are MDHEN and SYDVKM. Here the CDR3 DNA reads TGTGCCAGCAGTGTCGCCGGGACAGGGGGCACTGAAGCTTTCTTT. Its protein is CASSVAGTGGTEAFF.

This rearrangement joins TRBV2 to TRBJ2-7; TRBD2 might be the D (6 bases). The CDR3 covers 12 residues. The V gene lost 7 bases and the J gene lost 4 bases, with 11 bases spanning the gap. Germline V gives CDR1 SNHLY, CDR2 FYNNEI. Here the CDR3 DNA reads TGTGCCAGCATGCGGGGTACGTACGAGCAGTACTTC. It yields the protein CASMRGTYEQYF.

The CDR3 nucleotides read TGTGCCAGCAGCAAGTTACTAGCGTCCTACGAGCAGTACTTC. Protein product: CASSKLLASYEQYF. This chain connects TRBV21-1 to TRBJ2-7; no check of the table's D call, TRBD2, against the DNA was made. TRBV21-1 is a recognized pseudogene. The CDR3 length is 14 residues.

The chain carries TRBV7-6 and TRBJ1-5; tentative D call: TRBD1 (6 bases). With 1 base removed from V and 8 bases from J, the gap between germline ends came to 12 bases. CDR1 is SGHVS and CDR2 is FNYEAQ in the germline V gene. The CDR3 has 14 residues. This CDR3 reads CASSLEGTQEPQHF. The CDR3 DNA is TGTGCCAGCAGCTTAGAAGGGACACAGGAGCCCCAGCATTTT.